This entry lists 22 T cell receptor beta chains sequenced from one sample in a study of OX40 agonist ivuxolimab in advanced cancers. Profiling relied on immunoSEQ multiplex PCR, and the TCRdb table lists in-frame clones only, not all of them. The sample records around 100,000 clones, roughly 95% being singletons. The sample here was CD4+ or CD8+ T cells sorted from blood, taken in a trial of the OX40 agonist ivuxolimab. These receptors were obtained from an adult with an advanced solid tumor such as melanoma, head and neck, liver or kidney cancer.

This clone has a single count. The CDR3 protein is CASSLTGFRNTEAFF. The CDR3 coding sequence is TGTGCCAGCAGCTTAACGGGTTTCCGGAACACTGAAGCTTTCTTT. The chain uses TRBV5-6 and TRBJ1-1; the D is unclear. The germline gives CDR1 SGHDT, CDR2 YYEEEE. The CDR3 loop spans 15 amino acids. Trimming cost V 2 bases and J 1 base, with 12 bases left between them.

The rearrangement links TRBV5-5 to TRBJ2-1; a weak D match, TRBD1 (6 bases). The CDR3 consists of 13 residues. Germline values: CDR1 SGHKS, CDR2 YYEKEE (reference sequence). V dropped 5 bases and J dropped 6 bases, with 12 bases sitting between them. In nucleotides, the CDR3 is TGTGCCAGCAGTTATACAGGGACCAATGAGCAGTTCTTC. This codes for CASSYTGTNEQFF.

This sequence joins TRBV19 and TRBJ2-1, with 14 bases lining up with TRBD2. Germline V gene sequence: CDR1 LNHDA, CDR2 SQIVND (reference sequence). The CDR3 consists of 14 residues. V shed 10 bases, J shed 3 bases, and the junction held 2 bases outside the gene matches. The CDR3 reads CATGLAGDYNEQFF. For the CDR3, the DNA is TGTGCCACGGGACTAGCGGGGGACTACAATGAGCAGTTCTTC.

The chain joins TRBV6-5 to TRBJ1-2; 7 positions match TRBD1. Germline lookup yields CDR1 MNHEY and CDR2 SVGAGI. The length of the CDR3 is 14 residues. V trimming: 2 bases; J trimming: 8 bases; junction bases outside the gene matches: 8. CDR3 amino acids: CASSYRDSVRGYTF. DNA of the CDR3: TGTGCCAGCAGTTACCGGGACAGTGTGCGGGGCTACACCTTC.

The chain uses TRBV5-6 and TRBJ2-2; D call uncertain. Trimming pared 4 bases from V and 1 base from J, leaving 5 bases between. Germline-derived CDR1 and CDR2 are SGHDT and YYEEEE. The CDR3 totals 13 residues. CDR3 sequence (DNA): TGTGCCAGCAGCGTAATGAACACCGGGGAGCTGTTTTTT. Translation gives CASSVMNTGELFF.

The gene calls are TRBV7-9 and TRBJ2-6, with 11 bases fitting TRBD2. Trimming removed 3 bases from V and 0 bases from J; junction bases left unmatched: 4. The CDR3 consists of 18 residues. The germline V gene encodes CDR1 SEHNR and CDR2 FQNEAQ (reference sequence). CDR3 DNA: TGTGCCAGCAGCTTGCCGGGACTAGCGGACTCTGGGGCCAACGTCCTGACTTTC. This sequence encodes CASSLPGLADSGANVLTF.

The CDR3 sequence: CASSLGQGYTLDQPQHF. The DNA of the CDR3 is TGTGCCAGCAGTTTAGGGCAGGGTTATACCCTGGATCAGCCCCAGCATTTT. V gene TRBV28 combines with J gene TRBJ1-5; D may be TRBD1 (5 bases). Germline values: CDR1 MDHEN, CDR2 SYDVKM. The CDR3 is 17 residues long. The ends were cut back, 2 bases at V and 5 bases at J, with 19 bases in the middle.

The CDR3 region is CASRLGGEREQYF. The CDR3 DNA is TGTGCCAGCAGACTTGGGGGGGAACGGGAGCAGTACTTC. The chain links TRBV7-9 to TRBJ2-7, with 7 bases fitting TRBD2. CDR1 SEHNR and CDR2 FQNEAQ come from the germline V gene (reference sequence). The CDR3 is 13 amino acids. Trimming took 6 bases from V and 7 from J; bases not matched to a gene: 9.

The rearrangement joins TRBV28 to TRBJ2-1, with 9 positions matching TRBD2. Germline V lookup: CDR1 MDHEN, CDR2 SYDVKM. Germline trimming cut 3 bases from V and 9 bases from J; bases unmatched to any gene: 15. CDR3 length: 17 residues. CDR3 region: CASSFLSSGVPSGEQFF. The CDR3, as DNA: TGTGCCAGCAGTTTCCTTTCTAGCGGGGTCCCTTCGGGTGAGCAGTTCTTC.

The chain combines TRBV4-3 with TRBJ2-7; 8 nucleotides line up with TRBD1. Germline trimming cut 0 bases from V and 6 bases from J; bases unmatched to any gene: 7. Germline CDR1 LGHNA, CDR2 YSLEER. The CDR3 sequence is 15 residues long. The CDR3 DNA reads as TGCGCCAGCAGCCAAGATCAGGGGGCGCAGTCCGAGCAGTACTTC. Amino acids: CASSQDQGAQSEQYF.

This chain links TRBV5-4 with TRBJ2-1; 9 bases fit TRBD2. Germline CDR1 SGHNT, CDR2 YYREEE (reference sequence). The CDR3 length is 17 residues. Trimming cost V 4 bases and J 0 bases; bases outside gene matches: 8. CDR3 residues: CASSPGTSLSSYNEQFF. As DNA, the CDR3 is TGTGCCAGCAGCCCAGGGACTAGCCTTAGCTCCTACAATGAGCAGTTCTTC.

The rearrangement uses TRBV30 and TRBJ2-2, with D uncertain. Germline CDR1 reads GTSNPN; CDR2 reads SVGIG (reference sequence). The CDR3 has 12 amino acids. Trimming took off 4 bases at V and 0 bases at J, with 3 bases between the two ends. CDR3 bases: TGTGCCTGGACCGCGAACACCGGGGAGCTGTTTTTT. Translation gives CAWTANTGELFF.

The V gene is TRBV19, the J gene TRBJ1-4; unclear D gene. The V and J ends lost 6 bases and 7 bases respectively, with 6 bases between them. The CDR3 is 11 amino acids. Germline V lookup: CDR1 LNHDA, CDR2 SQIVND (reference sequence). DNA for the CDR3: TGTGCCAGTAGGTCCCTTGAAAAACTGTTTTTT. Translated, it gives CASRSLEKLFF.

J is TRBJ2-1 and V is TRBV11-2; 9 nucleotides line up with TRBD2. With 0 bases clipped from V and 6 bases from J, the junction kept 9 bases outside the gene matches. Germline-derived CDR1 and CDR2 are SGHAT and FQNNGV. The CDR3 runs to 17 residues. The CDR3 loop is CASSLDIGRGGLNEQFF. Written as DNA, the CDR3 is TGTGCCAGCAGCTTAGATATAGGGCGGGGGGGCCTCAATGAGCAGTTCTTC.

The CDR3 DNA follows: TGTGCCAGCAGGACCCGGACAGGCCTAAACACTGAAGCTTTCTTT. Translated: CASRTRTGLNTEAFF. This chain connects TRBV6-1 to TRBJ1-1, with 7 positions matching TRBD1. J was trimmed by 2 bases and V by 6 bases; bases with no gene match: 9. CDR1 MNHNS and CDR2 SASEGT come from the germline V gene. The CDR3 sequence is 15 residues long.

The V gene is TRBV6-5, the J gene TRBJ2-2; D remains ambiguous. The germline V gene has CDR1 MNHEY and CDR2 SVGAGI. V was pared by 2 bases and J by 8 bases, with 9 bases between. This CDR3 has 13 residues. CDR3 bases: TGTGCCAGCAGTTACGGGCTTAAGGGGGAGCTGTTTTTT. It is translated as CASSYGLKGELFF.

The chain combines TRBV12-5 with TRBJ1-5; D remains ambiguous. V shed 5 bases and J shed 4 bases, with 15 bases lying between them. This CDR3 has 15 amino acids. From germline, CDR1 is LGHNT and CDR2 FRNRAP. The CDR3 protein is CASGTTGEINQPQHF. The CDR3 nucleotides read TGTGCTAGTGGTACCACCGGGGAAATAAATCAGCCCCAGCATTTT.

The chain employs TRBV28 and TRBJ2-7, with D hard to call. The CDR3 runs 13 residues. CDR1 and CDR2 (germline): MDHEN, SYDVKM. Trimming shortened V by 5 bases and J by 5 bases, and 13 bases separated the two germline ends. The CDR3 protein is CASSDQLRDEQYF. DNA for the CDR3: TGTGCCAGCAGTGACCAACTTAGGGACGAGCAGTACTTC.

The chain employs TRBV7-8 and TRBJ1-2; 12 nucleotides align to TRBD1. With V trimmed by 5 bases and J by 7 bases, 5 bases remained unmatched. Germline-derived CDR1 and CDR2 are SGHVS and FQNEAQ. The CDR3 spans 14 residues. The CDR3 is CASSPGQGAGGYTF. CDR3 coding DNA: TGTGCCAGCAGCCCGGGACAGGGGGCCGGTGGCTACACCTTC.

The chain couples TRBV7-6 to TRBJ1-3; D is uncertain. The germline V gene has CDR1 SGHVS and CDR2 FNYEAQ. The CDR3 is 13 residues long. V lost 5 bases, J lost 4 bases, and 9 bases lay in between. The CDR3: CASSDPQGNTIYF. In DNA, the CDR3 is TGTGCCAGCAGCGACCCTCAGGGAAACACCATATATTTT.

V is TRBV19 and J is TRBJ1-3; 7 bases agree with TRBD1. Trimming took 7 bases from V and 2 from J; bases not matched to a gene: 2. The germline gives CDR1 LNHDA, CDR2 SQIVND (reference sequence). The CDR3 has 13 residues. The CDR3 nucleotides are TGTGCCAGTACAGACAGGGCTGGAAACACCATATATTTT. Translated, it gives CASTDRAGNTIYF.

The chain employs TRBV15 and TRBJ2-3; D is possibly TRBD2 (6 bases). Germline CDR1 reads LNHNV; CDR2 reads YYDKDF (reference sequence). V dropped 3 bases and J dropped 4 bases, with 11 bases sitting between them. The CDR3 is made up of 14 amino acids. The CDR3 DNA reads TGTGCCACCAGCAGTCTGGAGGGGCCAGATACGCAGTATTTT. It encodes CATSSLEGPDTQYF.